This T cell receptor (beta chain) was observed in a study of T cells in Graves' hyperthyroidism and ophthalmopathy. RNA transcripts yielded amplified TCR beta CDR3 regions. The primer set for the first-round RT-PCR of the TCR CDR3 was HTBI. TCRdb re-called the multiplex PCR reads with MiXCR, one entry per CDR3 protein. There are 300,000 to 400,000 distinct CDR3 sequences in the sample; 15% to 20% occur only once, and over 35% lies in the top ten. This clonotype was seen at least ten times. Its target is not known. Study observations and caveats: Ophthalmopathy was separated from stable hyperthyroidism by a 13 V-J model.

Germline V gene data show CDR1 as LGHDT and CDR2 as YNNKEL (reference sequence). The CDR3 length is 14 residues. V lost 0 bases to trimming and J lost 11 bases, with 16 bases between them. Sequencing was done on a sample of blood. The J gene is TRBJ1-1, the V gene TRBV3-1; D is possibly TRBD1 (5 bases). This TCR derives from a man between 18 and 29 years old with Graves' ophthalmopathy. CDR3 sequence reads: CASSQDSAAGRAFF. The CDR3 bases are TGTGCCAGCAGCCAAGATTCGGCGGCAGGGCGGGCTTTCTTT.